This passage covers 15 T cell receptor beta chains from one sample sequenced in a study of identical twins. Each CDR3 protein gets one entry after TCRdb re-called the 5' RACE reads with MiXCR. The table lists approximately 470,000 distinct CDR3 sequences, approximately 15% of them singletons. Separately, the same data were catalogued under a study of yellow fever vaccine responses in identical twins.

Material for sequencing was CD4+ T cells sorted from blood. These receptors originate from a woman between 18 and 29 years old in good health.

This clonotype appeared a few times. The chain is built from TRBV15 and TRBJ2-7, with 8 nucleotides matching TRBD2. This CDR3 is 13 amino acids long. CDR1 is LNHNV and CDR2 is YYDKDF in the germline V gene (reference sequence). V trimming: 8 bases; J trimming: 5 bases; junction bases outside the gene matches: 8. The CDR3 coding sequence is TGTGCCACCCAAGGACTAGCAACTCACGAGCAGTACTTC. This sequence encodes CATQGLATHEQYF.

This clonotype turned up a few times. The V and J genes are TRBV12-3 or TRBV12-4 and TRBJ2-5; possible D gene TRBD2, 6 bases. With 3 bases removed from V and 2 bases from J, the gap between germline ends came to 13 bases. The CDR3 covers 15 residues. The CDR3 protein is CASSFRGRRQETQYF. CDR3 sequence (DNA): TGTGCCAGCAGTTTCCGGGGGAGGAGGCAAGAGACCCAGTACTTC.

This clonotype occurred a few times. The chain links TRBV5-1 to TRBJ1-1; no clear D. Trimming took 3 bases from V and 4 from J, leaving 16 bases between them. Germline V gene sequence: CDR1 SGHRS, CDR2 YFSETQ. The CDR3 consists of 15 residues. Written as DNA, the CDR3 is TGCGCCAGCAGCTCGGCCGGTGGAGGGATCACTGAAGCTTTCTTT. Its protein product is CASSSAGGGITEAFF.

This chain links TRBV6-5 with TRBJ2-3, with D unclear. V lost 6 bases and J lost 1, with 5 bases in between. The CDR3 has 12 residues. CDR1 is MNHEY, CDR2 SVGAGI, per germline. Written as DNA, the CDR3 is TGTGCCAGCAGGGCCGGCACAGATACGCAGTATTTT. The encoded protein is CASRAGTDTQYF.

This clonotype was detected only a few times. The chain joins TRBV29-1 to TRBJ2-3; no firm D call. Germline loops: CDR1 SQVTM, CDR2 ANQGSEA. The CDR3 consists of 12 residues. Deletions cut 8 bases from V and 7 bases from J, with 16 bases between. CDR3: CSTLSEIYTQYF. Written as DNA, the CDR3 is TGCAGCACTCTTTCCGAAATCTATACGCAGTATTTT.

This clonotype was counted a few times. CDR3 nucleotides: TGTGCCAGCAGCCCTTCCTTAGCGGGCCCGGATACGCAGTATTTT. Translating gives CASSPSLAGPDTQYF. The chain uses TRBV16 and TRBJ2-3, with 7 bases lining up with TRBD2. This CDR3 has 15 amino acids. Germline lookup yields CDR1 KGHSY and CDR2 FQNENV. The junction had 10 bases not matched to a gene; V was cut back by 4 bases and J by 6 bases.

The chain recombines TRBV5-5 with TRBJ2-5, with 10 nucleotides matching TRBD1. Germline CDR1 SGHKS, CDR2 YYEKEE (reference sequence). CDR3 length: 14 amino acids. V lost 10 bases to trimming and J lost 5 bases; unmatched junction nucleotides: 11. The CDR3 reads CASRQGAIEETQYF. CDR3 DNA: TGTGCCTCCCGACAGGGGGCGATCGAGGAGACCCAGTACTTC.

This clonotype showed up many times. The CDR3 sequence is CASGTTNTGELFF. The CDR3 region has the DNA TGTGCCAGCGGGACAACGAACACCGGGGAGCTGTTTTTT. The chain carries TRBV12-3 or TRBV12-4 and TRBJ2-2, with a tentative D call TRBD1 (6 bases). The length of the CDR3 is 13 residues. Trimming removed 8 bases from V and 0 bases from J, with 7 bases in between.

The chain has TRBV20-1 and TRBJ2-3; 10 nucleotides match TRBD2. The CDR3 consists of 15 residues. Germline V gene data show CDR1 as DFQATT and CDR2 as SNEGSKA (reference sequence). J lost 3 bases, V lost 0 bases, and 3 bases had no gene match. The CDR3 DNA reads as TGCAGTGCTAGAGACCCTAGCGGGAGTACAGATACGCAGTATTTT. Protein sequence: CSARDPSGSTDTQYF.

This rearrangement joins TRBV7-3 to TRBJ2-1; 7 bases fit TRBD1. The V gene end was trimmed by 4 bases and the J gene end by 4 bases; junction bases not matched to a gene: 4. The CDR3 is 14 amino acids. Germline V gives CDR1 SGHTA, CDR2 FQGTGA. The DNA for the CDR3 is TGTGCCAGCAGCTCCCAGGGACAGTACAATGAGCAGTTCTTC. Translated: CASSSQGQYNEQFF.

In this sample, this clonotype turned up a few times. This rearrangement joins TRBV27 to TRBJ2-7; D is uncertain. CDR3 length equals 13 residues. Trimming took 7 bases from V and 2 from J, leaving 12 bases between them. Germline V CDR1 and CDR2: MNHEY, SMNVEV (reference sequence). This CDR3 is CASMSADTYEQYF. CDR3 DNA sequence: TGTGCCAGCATGTCGGCAGACACCTACGAGCAGTACTTC.

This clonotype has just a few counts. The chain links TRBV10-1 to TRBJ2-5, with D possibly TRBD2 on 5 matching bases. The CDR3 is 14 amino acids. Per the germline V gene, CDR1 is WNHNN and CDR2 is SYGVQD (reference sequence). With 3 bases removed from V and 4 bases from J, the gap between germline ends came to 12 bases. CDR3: CASSEAEGPETQYF. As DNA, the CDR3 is TGCGCCAGCAGTGAAGCCGAGGGTCCAGAGACCCAGTACTTC.

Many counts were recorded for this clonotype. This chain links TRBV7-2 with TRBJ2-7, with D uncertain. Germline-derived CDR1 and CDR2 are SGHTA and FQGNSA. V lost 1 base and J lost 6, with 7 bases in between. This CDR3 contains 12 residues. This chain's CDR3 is CASSLGVSEQYF. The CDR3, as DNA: TGTGCCAGCAGCTTAGGCGTAAGCGAGCAGTACTTC.

The CDR3 DNA reads as TGCAGTGCTAGAGCGAGTCCCTCTTGGAACACCGGGGAGCTGTTTTTT. It yields the protein CSARASPSWNTGELFF. The chain carries TRBV20-1 and TRBJ2-2; D not resolved. Trimming left V 1 base short and J 1 base short, with 13 bases between. The germline V gene has CDR1 DFQATT and CDR2 SNEGSKA (reference sequence). The CDR3 is 16 amino acids.

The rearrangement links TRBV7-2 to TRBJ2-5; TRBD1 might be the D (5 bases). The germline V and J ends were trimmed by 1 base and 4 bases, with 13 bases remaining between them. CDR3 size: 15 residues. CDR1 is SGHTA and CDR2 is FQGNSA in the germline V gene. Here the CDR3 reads CASSLEGRARETQYF. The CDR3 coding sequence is TGTGCCAGCAGCTTAGAGGGCAGGGCCCGAGAGACCCAGTACTTC.